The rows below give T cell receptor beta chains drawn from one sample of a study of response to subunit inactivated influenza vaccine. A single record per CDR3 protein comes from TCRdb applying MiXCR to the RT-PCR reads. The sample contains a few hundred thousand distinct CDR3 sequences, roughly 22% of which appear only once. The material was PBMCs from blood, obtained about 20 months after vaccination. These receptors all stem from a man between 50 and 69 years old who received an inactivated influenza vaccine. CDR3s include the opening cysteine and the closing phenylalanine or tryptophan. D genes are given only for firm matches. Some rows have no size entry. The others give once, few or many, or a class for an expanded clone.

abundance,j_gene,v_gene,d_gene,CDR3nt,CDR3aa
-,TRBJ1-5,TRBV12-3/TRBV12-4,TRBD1,TGTGCCAGCAGTTTTATGGGGACAGGGGCGGGGGATCAGCCCCAGCATTTT,CASSFMGTGAGDQPQHF
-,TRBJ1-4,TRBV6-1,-,TGTGCCAGCAGATTGGGACCGAGTAATGAAAAACTGTTTTTT,CASRLGPSNEKLFF
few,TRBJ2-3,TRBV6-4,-,TGTGCCAGCAGTGACGGATCTGGCACAGATACGCAGTATTTT,CASSDGSGTDTQYF
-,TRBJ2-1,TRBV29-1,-,TGCAGCGTGAGGAAACGAGGAAGCTCCTACAATGAGCAGTTCTTC,CSVRKRGSSYNEQFF
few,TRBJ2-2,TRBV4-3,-,TGCGCCAGCAGCCAGCCAAGCAACACCGGGGAGCTGTTTTTT,CASSQPSNTGELFF
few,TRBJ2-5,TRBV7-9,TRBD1,TGTGCCAGCAGCCCCGATTGGGGGACAGGACAAGAGACCCAGTACTTC,CASSPDWGTGQETQYF
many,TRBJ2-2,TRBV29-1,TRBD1,TGCAGCGTTGAACTAAAAGGACAGGGGAACACCGGGGAGCTGTTTTTT,CSVELKGQGNTGELFF
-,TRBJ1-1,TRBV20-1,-,TGCAGTGCTCCCCCCCCATGGACAGCCAGTCTGAACACTGAAGCTTTCTTT,CSAPPPWTASLNTEAFF
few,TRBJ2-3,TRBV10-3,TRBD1,TGTGCCATCAGTGGCGGCAGGGGGCGCGCGACAGATACGCAGTATTTT,CAISGGRGRATDTQYF
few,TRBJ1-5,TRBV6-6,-,TGTGCCAGCAGTTACCCCCGGCTTGTTTTT,CASSYPRLVF
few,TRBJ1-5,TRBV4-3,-,TGCGCCAGCAGCCAAGGTCTCGGGGGACGCAATCAGCCCCAGCATTTT,CASSQGLGGRNQPQHF
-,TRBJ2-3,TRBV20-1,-,TGCAGTGCTTTAAAACCAGGGAGCACAGATACGCAGTATTTT,CSALKPGSTDTQYF
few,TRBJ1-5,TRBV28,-,TGTGCCAGCAGTTTTTCGGGGCAGGGCAATCAGCCCCAGCATTTT,CASSFSGQGNQPQHF
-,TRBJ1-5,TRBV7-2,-,TGTGCCAGCAGCTTAAAACAGGGCGGTCAGCCCCAGCATTTT,CASSLKQGGQPQHF
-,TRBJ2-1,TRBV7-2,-,TGTGCCAGCAGGGAACTCCGGGGAAACTACAATGAGCAGTTCTTC,CASRELRGNYNEQFF
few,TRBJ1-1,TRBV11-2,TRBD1,TGTGCCAGCAGCTTAAAGGTGCAGGGGGGTCTTCCCAAGAACACTGAAGCTTTCTTT,CASSLKVQGGLPKNTEAFF
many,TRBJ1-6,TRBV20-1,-,TGCAGTGCTCGTCCGGGGGGCTATAATTCACCCCTCCACTTT,CSARPGGYNSPLHF
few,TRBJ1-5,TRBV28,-,TGTGCCAGCCTCCCTTTCGAGTCTAGCAATCAGCCCCAGCATTTT,CASLPFESSNQPQHF
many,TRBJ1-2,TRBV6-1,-,TGTGCCAGCAGTCCGCGACAGGAGACTAACTATGGCTACACCTTC,CASSPRQETNYGYTF
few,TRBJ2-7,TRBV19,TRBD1,TGTGCCAGTAGCACGCAGACAGGGATGGGCGTCTTGCAGTACTTC,CASSTQTGMGVLQYF
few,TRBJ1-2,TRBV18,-,TGTGCCAGCTCACTTCAATCGACCCGCTATGGCTACACCTTC,CASSLQSTRYGYTF
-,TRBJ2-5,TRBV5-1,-,TGCGCCAGCAGCTTGTCAAGGGGAATAGGAGAGACCCAGTACTTC,CASSLSRGIGETQYF
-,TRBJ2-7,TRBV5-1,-,TGCGCCAGCAGCCGCCGGGCGTCAGCAAAGAATTACGAGCAGTACTTC,CASSRRASAKNYEQYF
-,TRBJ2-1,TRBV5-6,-,TGTGCCAGCAGCTTGGATATAGGGCCCTACAATGAGCAGTTCTTC,CASSLDIGPYNEQFF
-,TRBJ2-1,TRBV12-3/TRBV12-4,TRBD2,TGTGCCAGCAGCCCCGGGCTAGCGGGAGATCGATCCTACAATGAGCAGTTCTTC,CASSPGLAGDRSYNEQFF
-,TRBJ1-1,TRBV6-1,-,TGTGCCAGCAGTCCTTACTCCCGGGAGAACACTGAAGCTTTCTTT,CASSPYSRENTEAFF
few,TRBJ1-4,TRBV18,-,TGTGCCAGCTCACTATCTCAGGGTACGGCTAATGAAAAACTGTTTTTT,CASSLSQGTANEKLFF
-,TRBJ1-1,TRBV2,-,TGTGCCAGCATGGGGGAGAACACTGAAGCTTTCTTT,CASMGENTEAFF